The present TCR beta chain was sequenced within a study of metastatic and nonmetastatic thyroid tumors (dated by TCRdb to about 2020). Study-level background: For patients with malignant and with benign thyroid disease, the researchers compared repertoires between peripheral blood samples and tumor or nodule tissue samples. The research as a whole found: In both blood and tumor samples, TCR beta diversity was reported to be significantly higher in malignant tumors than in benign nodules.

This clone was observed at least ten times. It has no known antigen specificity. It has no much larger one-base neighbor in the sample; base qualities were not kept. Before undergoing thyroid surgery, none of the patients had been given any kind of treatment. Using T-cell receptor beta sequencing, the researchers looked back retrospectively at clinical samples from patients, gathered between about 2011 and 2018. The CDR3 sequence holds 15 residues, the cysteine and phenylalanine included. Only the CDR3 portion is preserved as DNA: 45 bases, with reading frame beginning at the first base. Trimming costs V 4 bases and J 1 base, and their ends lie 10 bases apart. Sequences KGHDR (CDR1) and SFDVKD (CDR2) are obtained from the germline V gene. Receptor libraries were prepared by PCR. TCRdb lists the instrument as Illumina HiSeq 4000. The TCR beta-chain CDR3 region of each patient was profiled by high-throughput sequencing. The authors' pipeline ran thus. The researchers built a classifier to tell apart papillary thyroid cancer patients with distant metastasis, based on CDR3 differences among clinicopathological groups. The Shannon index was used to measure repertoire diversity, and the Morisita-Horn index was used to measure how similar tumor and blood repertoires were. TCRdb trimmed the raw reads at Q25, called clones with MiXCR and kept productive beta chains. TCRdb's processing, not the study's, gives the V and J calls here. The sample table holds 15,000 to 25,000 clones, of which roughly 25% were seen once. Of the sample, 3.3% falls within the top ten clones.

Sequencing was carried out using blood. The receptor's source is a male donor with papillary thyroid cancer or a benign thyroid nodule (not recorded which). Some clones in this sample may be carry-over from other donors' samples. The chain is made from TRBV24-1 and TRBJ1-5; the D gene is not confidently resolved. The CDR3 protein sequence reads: CATSDPPGSNQPQHF. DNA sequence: TGTGCCACCAGTGACCCGCCGGGGAGCAATCAGCCCCAGCATTTT.